This TCR beta chain is drawn from a study of blood T cell repertoires in COVID-19. Participants were aged about 18 to 90 years, lived in 24 US areas, and enrolled virtually. The study assigned cohorts using participant-reported clinical history. Profiled with immunoSEQ multiplex PCR; TCRdb holds only in-frame clones, not every one. The table shows approximately 280,000 clones, with 90% occurring only once. The sample consisted of PBMCs or T cells enriched from blood (not recorded which). This receptor was obtained from a woman younger than 30 with acute COVID-19.

The DNA of the CDR3 is TGTGCCACTAACAGGGGGGGGAGCAATCAGCCCCAGCATTTT. Amino acids: CATNRGGSNQPQHF. V usage is TRBV19 and J usage is TRBJ1-5; 8 bases are a match to TRBD1. The CDR3 has 14 amino acids. CDR1 and CDR2 from the germline V gene are LNHDA and SQIVND (reference sequence). V lost 10 bases to trimming and J lost 1 base; unmatched junction nucleotides: 6. Complete variable domain (other parts from reference TRBV19 and TRBJ1-5): DGGITQSPKYLFRKEGQNVTLSCEQNLNHDAMYWYRQDPGQGLRLIYYSQIVNDFQKGDIAEGYSVSREKKESFPLTVTSAQKNPTAFYLCATNRGGSNQPQHFGDGTRLSIL.